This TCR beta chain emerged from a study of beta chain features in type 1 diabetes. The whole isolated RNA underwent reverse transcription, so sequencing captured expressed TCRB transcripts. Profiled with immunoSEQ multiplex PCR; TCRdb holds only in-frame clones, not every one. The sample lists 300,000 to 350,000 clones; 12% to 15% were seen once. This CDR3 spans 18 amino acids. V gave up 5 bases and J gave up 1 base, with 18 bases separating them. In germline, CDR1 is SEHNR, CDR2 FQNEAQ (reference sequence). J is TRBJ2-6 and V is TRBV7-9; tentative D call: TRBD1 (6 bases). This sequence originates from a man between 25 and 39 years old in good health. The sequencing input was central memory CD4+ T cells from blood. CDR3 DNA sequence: TGTGCCAGCAGCGCCACACAGGGCAAATTTTCTGGGGCCAACGTCCTGACTTTC. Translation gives CASSATQGKFSGANVLTF.